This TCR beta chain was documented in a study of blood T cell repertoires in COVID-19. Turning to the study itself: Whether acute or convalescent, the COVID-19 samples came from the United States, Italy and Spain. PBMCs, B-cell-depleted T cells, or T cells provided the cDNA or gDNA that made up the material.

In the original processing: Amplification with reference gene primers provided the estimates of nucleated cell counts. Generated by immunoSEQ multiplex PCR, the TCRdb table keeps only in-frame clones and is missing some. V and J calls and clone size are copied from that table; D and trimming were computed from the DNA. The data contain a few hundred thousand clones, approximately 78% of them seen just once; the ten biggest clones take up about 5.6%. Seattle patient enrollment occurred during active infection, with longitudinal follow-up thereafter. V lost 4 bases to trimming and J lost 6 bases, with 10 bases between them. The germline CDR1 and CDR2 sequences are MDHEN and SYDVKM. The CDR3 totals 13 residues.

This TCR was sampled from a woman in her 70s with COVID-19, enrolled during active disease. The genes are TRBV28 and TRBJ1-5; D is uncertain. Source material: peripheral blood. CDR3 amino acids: CASSSHGSQPQHF. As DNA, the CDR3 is TGTGCCAGCAGTTCCCACGGGAGTCAGCCCCAGCATTTT.